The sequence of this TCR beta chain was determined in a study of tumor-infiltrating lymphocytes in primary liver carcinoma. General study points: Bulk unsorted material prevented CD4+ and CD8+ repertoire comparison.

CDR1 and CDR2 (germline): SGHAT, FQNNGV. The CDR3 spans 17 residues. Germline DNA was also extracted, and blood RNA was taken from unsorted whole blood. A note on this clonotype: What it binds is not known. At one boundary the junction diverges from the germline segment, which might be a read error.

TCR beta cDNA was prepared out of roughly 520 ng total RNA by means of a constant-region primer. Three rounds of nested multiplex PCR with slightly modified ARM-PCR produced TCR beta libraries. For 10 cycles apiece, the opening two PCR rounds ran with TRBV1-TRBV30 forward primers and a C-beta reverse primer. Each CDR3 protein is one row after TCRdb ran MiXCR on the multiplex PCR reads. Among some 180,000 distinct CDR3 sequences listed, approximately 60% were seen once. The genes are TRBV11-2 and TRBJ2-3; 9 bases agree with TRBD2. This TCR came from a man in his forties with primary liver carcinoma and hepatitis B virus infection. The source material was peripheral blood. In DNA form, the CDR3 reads TGTGCCAACAGCTTAAGTTTCCTAGCGGGGTTACTAGATACGCAGTATTTT. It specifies CANSLSFLAGLLDTQYF. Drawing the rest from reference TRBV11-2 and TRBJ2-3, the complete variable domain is EAGVAQSPRYKIIEKRQSVAFWCNPISGHATLYWYQQILGQGPKLLIQFQNNGVVDDSQLPKDRFSAERLKGVDSTLKIQPAKLEDSAVYLCANSLSFLAGLLDTQYFGPGTRLTVL.